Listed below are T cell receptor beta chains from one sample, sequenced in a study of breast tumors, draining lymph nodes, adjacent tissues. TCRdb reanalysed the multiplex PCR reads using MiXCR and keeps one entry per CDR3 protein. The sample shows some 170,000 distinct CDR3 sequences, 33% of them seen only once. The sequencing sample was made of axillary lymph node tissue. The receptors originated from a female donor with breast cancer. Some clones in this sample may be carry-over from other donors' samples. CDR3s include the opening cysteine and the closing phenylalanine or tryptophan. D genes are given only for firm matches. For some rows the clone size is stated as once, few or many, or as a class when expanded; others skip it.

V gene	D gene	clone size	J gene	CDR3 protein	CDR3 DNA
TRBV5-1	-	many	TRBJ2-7	CASSLDSPSSYEQYF	TGCGCCAGCAGCTTGGACTCCCCAAGCTCCTACGAGCAGTACTTC
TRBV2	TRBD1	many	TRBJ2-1	CASSEISGGVEQFF	TGTGCCAGCAGTGAAATATCAGGGGGCGTTGAGCAGTTCTTC
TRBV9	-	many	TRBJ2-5	CASSYTSGETQYF	TGTGCCAGCAGCTACACCTCCGGGGAGACCCAGTACTTC
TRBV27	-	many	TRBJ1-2	CASSPGLPLRDGYTF	TGTGCCAGCAGTCCCGGTCTTCCGCTCCGTGATGGCTACACCTTC
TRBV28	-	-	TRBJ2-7	CAGGASEQYF	TGTGCCGGGGGGGCCTCCGAGCAGTACTTC
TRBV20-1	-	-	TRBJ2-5	CSARDTRDQETQYF	TGCAGTGCTAGAGACACTAGGGACCAAGAGACCCAGTACTTC
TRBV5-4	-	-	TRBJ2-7	CASSLASGTGPYEQYF	TGTGCCAGCAGCTTAGCGTCGGGGACGGGACCCTACGAGCAGTACTTC
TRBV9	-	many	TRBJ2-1	CASSESARDRSYNEQFF	TGTGCCAGCAGCGAATCCGCCAGGGATAGATCCTACAATGAGCAGTTCTTC
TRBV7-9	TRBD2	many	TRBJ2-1	CASMGLAVLGGEQFF	TGTGCCAGCATGGGACTAGCGGTGCTAGGGGGAGAGCAGTTCTTC
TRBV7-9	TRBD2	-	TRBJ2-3	CASSSWTSEGTDTQYF	TGTGCCAGCAGCTCTTGGACTAGCGAGGGCACAGATACGCAGTATTTT
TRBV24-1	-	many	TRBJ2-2	CATSDLRSGTGELFF	TGTGCCACCAGTGATTTGCGTAGTGGCACCGGGGAGCTGTTTTTT
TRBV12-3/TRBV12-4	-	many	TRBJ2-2	CASSGTGITGELFF	TGTGCCAGCAGCGGGACGGGGATCACCGGGGAGCTGTTTTTT
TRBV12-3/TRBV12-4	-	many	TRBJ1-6	CASRGGTGRSPLHF	TGTGCCAGCAGGGGGGGGACGGGGCGCTCACCCCTCCACTTT
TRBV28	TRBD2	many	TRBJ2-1	CASSLEAGGLQHGVF	TGTGCCAGCAGTCTCGAAGCGGGAGGGCTTCAGCACGGGGTCTTC
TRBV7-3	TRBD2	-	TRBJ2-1	CASSFDLAGGNDEQFF	TGTGCCAGCAGCTTCGATCTAGCGGGGGGCAACGATGAGCAGTTCTTC
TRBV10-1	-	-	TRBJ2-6	CASSESGSAAKVLTF	TGCGCCAGCAGTGAGTCAGGATCAGCCGCCAAGGTCCTGACTTTC
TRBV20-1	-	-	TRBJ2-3	CSASRGDTQYF	TGCAGTGCTTCCCGGGGGGATACGCAGTATTTT
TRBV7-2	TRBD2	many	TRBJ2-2	CASGHSRLAGNTGELFF	TGTGCCAGCGGACATTCTAGGCTAGCGGGAAACACCGGGGAGCTGTTTTTT
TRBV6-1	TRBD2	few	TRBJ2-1	CASSPISVAGNTNEQFF	TGTGCCAGCAGCCCTATTTCGGTAGCGGGAAACACGAATGAGCAGTTCTTC
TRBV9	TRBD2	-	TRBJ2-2	CASSVSGSGELFF	TGTGCCAGCAGCGTTAGCGGGAGCGGGGAGCTGTTTTTT
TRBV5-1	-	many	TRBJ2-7	CASRQGLREQYF	TGCGCCAGCAGACAGGGACTCCGGGAGCAGTACTTC
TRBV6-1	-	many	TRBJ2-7	CATRGPRAYEQYF	TGTGCCACCAGGGGCCCGAGGGCCTACGAGCAGTACTTC
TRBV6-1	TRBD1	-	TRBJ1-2	CASRDRGPLYGYTF	TGTGCCAGCAGAGACAGGGGCCCCCTCTATGGCTACACCTTC
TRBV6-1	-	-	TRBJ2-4	CASSTSTGTLAKNIQYF	TGTGCCAGCAGTACTTCAACAGGGACACTAGCCAAAAACATTCAGTACTTC
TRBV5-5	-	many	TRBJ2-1	CASIRRYNEQFF	TGTGCCAGCATAAGGCGCTACAATGAGCAGTTCTTC
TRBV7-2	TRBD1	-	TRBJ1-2	CASSLYGTGTNYGYTF	TGTGCCAGCAGCCTATACGGGACAGGGACCAACTATGGCTACACCTTC
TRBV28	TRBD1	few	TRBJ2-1	CASCMSDRPYNEQFF	TGTGCCAGCTGTATGTCGGACAGGCCTTACAATGAGCAGTTCTTC
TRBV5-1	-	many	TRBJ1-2	CASAARVNYGYTF	TGCGCCAGCGCCGCCAGGGTTAACTATGGCTACACCTTC
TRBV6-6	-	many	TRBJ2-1	CASSPGVSQPTNEQFF	TGTGCCAGCAGCCCCGGGGTCAGTCAGCCTACCAATGAGCAGTTCTTC
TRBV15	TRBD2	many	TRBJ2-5	CATSRVSGGAETQYF	TGTGCCACCAGCAGAGTTAGCGGGGGGGCGGAGACCCAGTACTTC
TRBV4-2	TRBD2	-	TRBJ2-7	CASSLELAGVSYEQYF	TGTGCCAGCAGCTTAGAGCTAGCGGGGGTCTCCTACGAGCAGTACTTC
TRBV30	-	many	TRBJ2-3	CAWSVLSTDTQYF	TGTGCCTGGAGTGTTCTTAGCACAGATACGCAGTATTTT
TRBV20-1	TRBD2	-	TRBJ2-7	CSAASGNEQYF	TGCAGTGCAGCTAGCGGGAACGAGCAGTACTTC
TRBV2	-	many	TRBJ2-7	CASSERWLRFYEQYF	TGTGCCAGCAGTGAGAGGTGGCTTCGCTTCTACGAGCAGTACTTC
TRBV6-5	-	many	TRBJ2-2	CASSYSAGGAGELFF	TGTGCCAGCAGTTATTCCGCCGGAGGTGCCGGGGAGCTGTTTTTT
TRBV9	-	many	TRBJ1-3	CANQPGHQVSSGNTIYF	TGTGCCAACCAACCGGGACACCAAGTGAGCTCTGGAAACACCATATATTTT
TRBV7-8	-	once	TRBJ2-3	CASSLGTYEQYFGDTQYF	-
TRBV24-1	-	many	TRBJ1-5	CATGTNNQPQHF	TGTGCCACCGGGACAAATAATCAGCCCCAGCATTTT
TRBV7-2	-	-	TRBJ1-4	CASSRASGRNNEKLFF	TGTGCCAGCAGCAGGGCTAGCGGGAGGAACAATGAAAAACTGTTTTTT
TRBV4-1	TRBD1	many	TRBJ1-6	CASSQRDRVKDSPLHF	TGCGCCAGCAGCCAAAGGGACAGAGTCAAGGATTCACCCCTCCACTTT
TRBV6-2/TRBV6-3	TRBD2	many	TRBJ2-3	CASSFGLGGSQADTQYF	TGTGCCAGCAGTTTCGGACTAGGCGGGAGTCAAGCAGATACGCAGTATTTT
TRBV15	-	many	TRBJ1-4	CATSRGVEKLFF	TGTGCCACCAGCAGAGGGGTTGAAAAACTGTTTTTT
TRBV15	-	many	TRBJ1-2	CATSETHTGYTF	TGTGCCACCAGCGAAACGCACACTGGCTACACCTTC
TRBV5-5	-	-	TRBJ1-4	CASTGPNEKLFF	TGTGCCAGCACCGGACCGAATGAAAAACTGTTTTTT
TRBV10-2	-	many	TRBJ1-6	CASRLPDNSPLHF	TGCGCCAGCAGACTCCCTGATAATTCACCCCTCCACTTT
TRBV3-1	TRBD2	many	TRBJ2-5	CASSLGLAGQETQYF	TGTGCCAGCAGCCTAGGACTAGCGGGACAAGAGACCCAGTACTTC
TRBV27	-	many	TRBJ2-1	CASSLSAGQLYNEQFF	TGTGCCAGCAGTTTATCCGCGGGACAGCTATACAATGAGCAGTTCTTC
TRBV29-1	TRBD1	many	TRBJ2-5	CSGRTGGGETQYF	TGCAGCGGCCGGACAGGGGGAGGTGAGACCCAGTACTTC
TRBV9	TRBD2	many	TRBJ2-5	CASSVDTSGRRQETQYF	TGTGCCAGCAGCGTAGATACTAGCGGGAGGAGGCAAGAGACCCAGTACTTC
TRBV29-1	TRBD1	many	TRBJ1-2	CSVEVPGRGETGAYGYTF	TGCAGCGTTGAAGTTCCTGGGAGGGGCGAGACAGGGGCCTATGGCTACACCTTC
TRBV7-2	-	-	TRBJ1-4	CASSLTPPAKLFF	TGTGCCAGCAGCTTAACCCCACCGGCGAAACTGTTTTTT